This entry features one TCR beta chain sequence. TCRdb's table, derived via immunoSEQ multiplex PCR, lists solely in-frame clones and lacks some. The sample lists fewer than 250,000 clones, about 88% occurring once. The entry originates in a study of blood T cell repertoires in COVID-19. About the research overall: Before being deemed recovered, Cohort 3 donors had two negative PCRs, clearance, or symptom resolution.

Germline V lookup: CDR1 SGDLS, CDR2 YYNGEE. V gave up 0 bases and J gave up 6 bases, with 18 bases separating them. The length of the CDR3 is 17 residues. Participants spanned ages about 18 to 100 years and resided in 20 to 30 US areas. The V call is TRBV9, the J call TRBJ2-2; D is perhaps TRBD2 (5 bases). The clonotype was recovered from a woman aged 40 to 49 in a cohort exposed to, infected with or recovered from COVID-19 (not recorded which). Sequenced input: PBMCs or T cells enriched from blood (not recorded which). CDR3 sequence reads: CASSVVERPIVAGELFF. CDR3 bases: TGTGCCAGCAGCGTAGTCGAGCGGCCAATCGTCGCCGGGGAGCTGTTTTTT.